This TCR beta chain comes out of a study of T cell responses to AZD1222 COVID-19 vaccine. General study points: Mostly white British, mostly female donors; authors suggested clonal diversity may be underestimated.

This table comes from immunoSEQ multiplex PCR, and its TCRdb copy is limited to in-frame clones, with some not included. Altogether tens of thousands of clones are present, over 80% being singletons, with the ten largest covering over 40%. The CDR3 loop spans 13 amino acids. Per germline, CDR1 MNHNY and CDR2 SVGAGI (reference sequence). V lost 0 bases, J lost 5 bases, and 7 bases lay in between. With regard to this clone: Its antigen is unidentified.

The V call is TRBV6-6, the J call TRBJ2-5; no reliable D call. This clonotype originated in an adult in good health. This specimen consisted of peripheral blood, obtained on day 0 of AZD1222 vaccination. This CDR3 is CASSYSGEETQYF. As DNA, the CDR3 is TGTGCCAGCAGTTACTCGGGCGAGGAGACCCAGTACTTC.